Given below is one TCR beta chain in context. Its specificity is not known. The sample originates from a study of T cell clones after liver transplantation. Notes on the study in general: Small, mixed patient groups and varying post-transplant times limit these conclusions.

Using immunoSEQ multiplex PCR, the repertoire was profiled, and TCRdb retains in-frame clones only, with some absent. Of some 80,000 clones detected, around four fifths appear once; the ten largest clones hold approximately 2.1%. The V gene's germline CDR1 is MNHNY and CDR2 SVGAGI (reference sequence). The junction had 11 bases not matched to a gene; V was cut back by 6 bases and J by 5 bases. The length of the CDR3 is 15 residues. This receptor was identified in a human patient who received a liver transplant. The T cells may come from the graft donor. Sample: CD4+ T cells from blood, taken less than 50 months after liver transplant. J is TRBJ2-5 and V is TRBV6-6, with TRBD1 matching 8 bases. The CDR3 nucleotides are TGTGCCAGCAGATTGACCAGGACAGGGTGGGAGACCCAGTACTTC. Its translation is CASRLTRTGWETQYF.